This T cell receptor beta chain came from a study of T cell repertoires in cytomegalovirus infection. TCRdb independently ran MiXCR on the reads; one entry per CDR3 protein. The sample lists around 800,000 distinct CDR3 sequences, approximately 32% seen once, with around 12% in the top ten. Losses at the gene ends were 4 bases for V and 9 bases for J; bases not matched to a gene: 8. The CDR3 is 15 residues long. Study-level findings and limits: HLA-C-restricted CMV clonotypes gave the most frequent clonotype in two of eight donors.

This clonotype was seen at least ten times. Its antigen remains unidentified. The sequence was obtained from a human donor in good health (CMV status not recorded). Some clones in this sample may be carry-over from other donors' samples. This specimen was cultured CD8+ T cells from PBMCs, taken from culture after CMV antigen stimulation. The chain uses TRBV12-3 or TRBV12-4 and TRBJ1-6; 8 positions match TRBD1. CDR3 sequence reads: CASSSTGADTSPLHF. CDR3 DNA sequence: TGTGCCAGCAGTTCGACAGGGGCAGATACTTCACCCCTCCACTTT.